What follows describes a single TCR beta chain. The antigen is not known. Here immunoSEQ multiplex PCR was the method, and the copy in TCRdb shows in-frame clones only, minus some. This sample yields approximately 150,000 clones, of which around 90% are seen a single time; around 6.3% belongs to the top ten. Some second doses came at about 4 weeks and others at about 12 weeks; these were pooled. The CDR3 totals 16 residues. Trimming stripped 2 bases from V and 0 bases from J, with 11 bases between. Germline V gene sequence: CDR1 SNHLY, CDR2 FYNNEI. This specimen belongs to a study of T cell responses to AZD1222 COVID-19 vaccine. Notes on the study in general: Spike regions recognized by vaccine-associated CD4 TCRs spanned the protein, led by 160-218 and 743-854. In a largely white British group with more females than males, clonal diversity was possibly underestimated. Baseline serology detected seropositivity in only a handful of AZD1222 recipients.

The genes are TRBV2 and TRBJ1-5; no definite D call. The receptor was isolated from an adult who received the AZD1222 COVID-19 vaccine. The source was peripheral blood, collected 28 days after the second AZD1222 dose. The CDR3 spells CASSEQSGYSNQPQHF. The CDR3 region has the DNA TGTGCCAGCAGTGAACAATCGGGGTATAGCAATCAGCCCCAGCATTTT.